The entry below describes one T cell receptor (beta chain). Antigen specificity is unknown. Amplifying from RNA transcripts, the study obtained TCR beta CDR3 regions. The first round was an RT-PCR with HTBI primers, and the second round was a multiplex PCR. TCRdb redid the calling of the multiplex PCR reads with MiXCR, one entry per CDR3 protein. The sample includes around 600,000 distinct CDR3 sequences, 35% to 45% of them seen just once. CDR3 size: 17 residues. CDR1 and CDR2 from the germline V gene are SGHTA and FQGNSA. Trimming stripped 5 bases from V and 0 bases from J, with 14 bases between. The record originates from a study of Graves' ophthalmopathy and Graves' hyperthyroidism. Study context: The collection of peripheral blood took place at initial diagnosis, before any treatment.

Study observations and caveats: Most thyroid clonotypes with frequency above 0.001 were detected in blood too.

This chain connects TRBV7-2 to TRBJ2-6; possibly TRBD1 or TRBD2 for D (5 bases each). The TCR comes from an adult man with Graves' ophthalmopathy. The specimen was peripheral blood. The CDR3 DNA follows: TGTGCCAGCAGCCGCAGGGAGTCGGACTCTGGGGCCAACGTCCTGACTTTC. Its protein product is CASSRRESDSGANVLTF.